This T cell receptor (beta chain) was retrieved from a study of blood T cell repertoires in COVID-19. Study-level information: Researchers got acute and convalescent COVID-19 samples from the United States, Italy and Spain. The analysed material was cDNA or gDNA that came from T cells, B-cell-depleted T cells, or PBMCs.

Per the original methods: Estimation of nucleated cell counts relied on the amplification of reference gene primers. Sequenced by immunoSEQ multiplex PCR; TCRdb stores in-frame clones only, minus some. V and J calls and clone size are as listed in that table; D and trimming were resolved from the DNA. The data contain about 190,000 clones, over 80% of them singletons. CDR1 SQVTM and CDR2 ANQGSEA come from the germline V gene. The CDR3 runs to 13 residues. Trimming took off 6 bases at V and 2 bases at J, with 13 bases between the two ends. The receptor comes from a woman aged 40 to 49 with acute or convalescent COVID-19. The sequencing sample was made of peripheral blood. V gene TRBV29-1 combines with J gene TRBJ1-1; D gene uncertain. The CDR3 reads CSVVEPINTEAFF. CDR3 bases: TGCAGCGTCGTAGAACCGATAAACACTGAAGCTTTCTTT.